These 21 T cell receptor beta chains share one sample of origin, sequenced in a study of blood T cell repertoires in COVID-19. The protocol was immunoSEQ multiplex PCR, while the TCRdb copy is restricted to in-frame clones and leaves out a portion. The sample holds 70,000 to 95,000 clones; about four fifths are singletons and the top ten take around a fifth. Sequenced sample: peripheral blood. These receptors were obtained from a human donor in a cohort sampled during active COVID-19.

The chain is built from TRBV5-1 and TRBJ2-5; TRBD1 is a possible D gene (6 bases). The CDR3 covers 15 residues. Deletions cut 3 bases from V and 4 bases from J, with 16 bases between. Germline CDR1 SGHRS, CDR2 YFSETQ. The CDR3 reads CASSSGTTGRETQYF. The CDR3, as DNA: TGCGCCAGCAGCTCCGGGACAACCGGCAGAGAGACCCAGTACTTC. Variable domain in full (rest from reference TRBV5-1 and TRBJ2-5): KAGVTQTPRYLIKTRGQQVTLSCSPISGHRSVSWYQQTPGQGLQFLFEYFSETQRNKGNFPGRFSGRQFSNSRSEMNVSTLELGDSALYLCASSSGTTGRETQYFGPGTRLLVL.

The CDR3 DNA sequence: TGTGCCAGCAGCATTGAAGGGGGCCGGGGCTACACCTTC. Protein product: CASSIEGGRGYTF. The chain couples TRBV7-3 to TRBJ1-2; 7 nucleotides match TRBD1. This CDR3 contains 13 residues. V shed 5 bases and J 8 bases; nucleotides not matched to a gene: 8. CDR1 SGHTA and CDR2 FQGTGA come from the germline V gene. Using reference TRBV7-3 and TRBJ1-2 for the parts outside the CDR3, the full variable domain is GAGVSQTPSNKVTEKGKYVELRCDPISGHTALYWYRQSLGQGPEFLIYFQGTGAADDSGLPNDRFFAVRPEGSVSTLKIQRTERGDSAVYLCASSIEGGRGYTFGSGTRLTVV.

V usage is TRBV12-3 or TRBV12-4 and J usage is TRBJ1-2; D not resolved. V was cut by 2 bases and J by 0 bases, with 4 bases left in between. The length of the CDR3 is 13 residues. CDR3 protein: CASSLQTNYGYTF. The CDR3 DNA reads as TGTGCCAGCAGTTTACAGACTAACTATGGCTACACCTTC.

This clone has just a few counts. V and J are TRBV19 and TRBJ1-1, with 8 nucleotides matching TRBD1. Germline V lookup: CDR1 LNHDA, CDR2 SQIVND (reference sequence). This CDR3 has 15 amino acids. The trim removed 6 bases at V and 4 bases at J, leaving 10 bases unmatched. CDR3: CASRDREDRSTEAFF. The DNA for the CDR3 is TGTGCCAGTAGGGACAGGGAAGATCGTAGCACTGAAGCTTTCTTT.

The rearrangement links TRBV5-4 to TRBJ1-1, with a tentative D call TRBD1 (5 bases). CDR1 and CDR2 from the germline V gene are SGHNT and YYREEE (reference sequence). CDR3 length: 15 residues. V was clipped by 0 bases and J by 4 bases, with 13 bases between them. The CDR3: CASSLGAGPGTEAFF. In DNA form, the CDR3 reads TGTGCCAGCAGCTTGGGGGCGGGGCCTGGCACTGAAGCTTTCTTT.

This clone was seen only a few times. This chain connects TRBV27 to TRBJ1-2; D is unclear. Germline V gene lookup returns CDR1 MNHEY and CDR2 SMNVEV (reference sequence). The CDR3 runs to 15 residues. Between the trimmed V and J ends, which lost 2 bases and 4 bases, there was a span of 14 bases. CDR3 loop: CASSLRYAGTYGYTF. As DNA, the CDR3 is TGTGCCAGCAGTTTACGGTATGCAGGAACCTATGGCTACACCTTC.

This chain joins TRBV5-8 and TRBJ1-1, with D tentatively TRBD1 (5 bases). Germline V lookup: CDR1 SGHTS, CDR2 YDEGEE. The CDR3 covers 15 residues. V shed 4 bases and J shed 0 bases, with 13 bases lying between them. The CDR3 loop is CASSPRRQMNTEAFF. The DNA for the CDR3 is TGTGCCAGCAGCCCCCGTAGACAGATGAACACTGAAGCTTTCTTT.

J is TRBJ2-2 and V is TRBV5-1; the D is unclear. The CDR3 is 14 amino acids. V was shortened by 5 bases and J by 0 bases, with 8 bases between the two germline ends. Germline V gives CDR1 SGHRS, CDR2 YFSETQ. The CDR3 loop reads CASSSYANTGELFF. The CDR3 DNA reads TGCGCCAGCAGTAGTTACGCGAACACCGGGGAGCTGTTTTTT.

This chain connects TRBV4-1 to TRBJ1-6; D remains ambiguous. The V gene lost 0 bases and the J gene lost 4 bases, with 10 bases spanning the gap. The CDR3 loop spans 16 amino acids. The V gene's germline CDR1 is MGHRA and CDR2 YSYEKL. This CDR3 is CASSQDPVAYNSPLHF. The CDR3 DNA reads as TGCGCCAGCAGCCAAGATCCAGTAGCATATAATTCACCCCTCCACTTT.

J is TRBJ1-1 and V is TRBV20-1, with D unresolved. The CDR3 spans 11 residues. Germline V lookup: CDR1 DFQATT, CDR2 SNEGSKA (reference sequence). V was trimmed by 3 bases and J by 4 bases, leaving 6 bases between them. In DNA, the CDR3 is TGCAGTGCTAGCCCCTTCACTGAAGCTTTCTTT. Its translation is CSASPFTEAFF.

The genes are TRBV11-2 and TRBJ2-7; 10 bases align to TRBD1. The CDR3 sequence is 16 residues long. Germline V gene sequence: CDR1 SGHAT, CDR2 FQNNGV. V lost 5 bases to trimming and J lost 6 bases; unmatched junction nucleotides: 13. The CDR3 coding sequence is TGTGCCAGCAGCCTCTACCGGGACAGGGGACTTGGCGAGCAGTACTTC. Its translation is CASSLYRDRGLGEQYF.

This chain uses TRBV3-1 (or the pseudogene TRBV3-2) with TRBJ2-7; D perhaps matches TRBD2 (5 bases). V was shortened by 0 bases and J by 0 bases, with 9 bases between the two germline ends. CDR1 is LGHDT, CDR2 YNNKEL, per germline (reference sequence). This CDR3 has 15 amino acids. CDR3 residues: CASSQESSNSYEQYF. The CDR3 bases are TGTGCCAGCAGCCAAGAGTCTAGCAACTCCTACGAGCAGTACTTC.

The rearrangement uses TRBV11-3 and TRBJ2-1, with 12 nucleotides matching TRBD2. V lost 5 bases and J lost 9; bases outside the gene matches: 8. There are 15 residues in the CDR3. Germline CDR1 and CDR2: SGHNT and YENEEA. The CDR3, as DNA: TGTGCCAGCAGCCTGACTAGCGGGGGAACTGGTGAGCAGTTCTTC. Its protein product is CASSLTSGGTGEQFF.

The genes are TRBV19 and TRBJ2-1, with 7 bases that match TRBD2. Trimming at V came to 6 bases and at J to 2 bases, leaving 7 bases not matched to a gene. The germline CDR1 and CDR2 sequences are LNHDA and SQIVND (reference sequence). The CDR3 runs to 15 residues. DNA for the CDR3: TGTGCCAGTAGGAAAGCGGGGATGGCCTACAATGAGCAGTTCTTC. Its protein is CASRKAGMAYNEQFF.

The chain uses TRBV27 and TRBJ2-1, with TRBD1 matching over 9 bases. The CDR3 has 16 residues. The germline V gene has CDR1 MNHEY and CDR2 SMNVEV (reference sequence). The V gene end was trimmed by 1 base and the J gene end by 5 bases; junction bases not matched to a gene: 6. In nucleotides, the CDR3 is TGTGCCAGCAGTTTATTAGGGACAGGGATCCACAATGAGCAGTTCTTC. Amino acid sequence: CASSLLGTGIHNEQFF.

The rearrangement uses TRBV7-2 and TRBJ2-7, with D possibly being TRBD1 (6 bases). The V gene's germline CDR1 is SGHTA and CDR2 FQGNSA. Trimming took off 5 bases at V and 0 bases at J, with 23 bases between the two ends. This CDR3 is 18 amino acids long. CDR3 sequence reads: CASSPSGWGPQSSYEQYF. CDR3 DNA: TGTGCCAGCAGCCCATCTGGATGGGGGCCTCAAAGCTCCTACGAGCAGTACTTC.

The genes are TRBV30 and TRBJ1-5; the match to TRBD1 covers 7 bases. Germline V lookup: CDR1 GTSNPN, CDR2 SVGIG (reference sequence). CDR3 length: 14 amino acids. Trimming at V came to 3 bases and at J to 3 bases, leaving 5 bases not matched to a gene. This CDR3 reads CAWSAGQPNQPQHF. CDR3 nucleotide sequence: TGTGCCTGGAGCGCGGGACAGCCCAATCAGCCCCAGCATTTT.

This clone appeared once. The chain links TRBV30 to TRBJ2-2; 8 bases align to TRBD2. The CDR3 length is 15 residues. Looked up from germline, CDR1 is GTSNPN and CDR2 is SVGIG (reference sequence). V dropped 4 bases and J dropped 5; count of bases not matched to a gene: 9. This CDR3 is CAWTGGGHRTGELFF. The CDR3 coding sequence is TGTGCCTGGACCGGGGGGGGACACCGAACCGGGGAGCTGTTTTTT.

This chain uses TRBV5-1 with TRBJ1-5; D gene uncertain. The germline CDR1 and CDR2 sequences are SGHRS and YFSETQ. CDR3 length: 16 residues. Trimming took 2 bases from V and 5 from J, leaving 17 bases between them. The CDR3 DNA reads as TGCGCCAGCAGCTTACGTCCCGGGAGTTCGGATCAGCCCCAGCATTTT. Translation gives CASSLRPGSSDQPQHF. The full variable domain, with the rest looked up from reference TRBV5-1 and TRBJ1-5, is KAGVTQTPRYLIKTRGQQVTLSCSPISGHRSVSWYQQTPGQGLQFLFEYFSETQRNKGNFPGRFSGRQFSNSRSEMNVSTLELGDSALYLCASSLRPGSSDQPQHFGDGTRLSIL.

The chain recombines TRBV6-5 with TRBJ1-4; TRBD1 agrees at 7 bases. This CDR3 comprises 15 residues. CDR1 and CDR2 from the germline V gene are MNHEY and SVGAGI. V lost 6 bases and J lost 11; bases outside the gene matches: 15. This chain's CDR3 is CASSYAQGRGEKLFF. DNA for the CDR3: TGTGCCAGCAGCTACGCACAGGGGCGGGGTGAGAAACTGTTTTTT.

The V call is TRBV7-2, the J call TRBJ2-5; 8 bases align to TRBD1. The V gene's germline CDR1 is SGHTA and CDR2 FQGNSA. The CDR3 is 16 residues long. After removal of 4 bases from V and 2 bases from J, the junction contained 9 bases not matched to a gene. This chain's CDR3 is CASSYSRQGRQETQYF. CDR3 in DNA: TGTGCCAGCAGCTATTCTAGACAGGGGAGGCAAGAGACCCAGTACTTC. The full variable domain, its missing parts supplied by reference TRBV7-2 and TRBJ2-5, is GAGVSQSPSNKVTEKGKDVELRCDPISGHTALYWYRQSLGQGLEFLIYFQGNSAPDKSGLPSDRFSAERTGGSVSTLTIQRTQQEDSAVYLCASSYSRQGRQETQYFGPGTRLLVL.